Only a few counts were recorded for the clone carrying this T cell receptor beta chain. The data are from a study of blood T cell repertoires in COVID-19. Trimming pared 2 bases from V and 7 bases from J, leaving 14 bases between. Germline V gene lookup returns CDR1 GTSNPN and CDR2 SVGIG (reference sequence). The CDR3 spans 13 residues. Clones were read by immunoSEQ multiplex PCR, and TCRdb kept only the in-frame ones, dropping some. The table records some 150,000 clones, 70% to 85% of them present only once. The receptor's source is a woman in her forties or fifties in a cohort sampled during active or convalescent COVID-19. The chain couples TRBV30 to TRBJ1-2, with unresolved D. Sequenced: peripheral blood. CDR3 amino acids: CAWSIQSGGGYTF. The CDR3 DNA reads TGTGCCTGGAGTATCCAGTCTGGAGGTGGCTACACCTTC. Combining the CDR3 with reference TRBV30 and TRBJ1-2 gives the whole variable domain SQTIHQWPATLVQPVGSPLSLECTVEGTSNPNLYWYRQAAGRGLQLLFYSVGIGQISSEVPQNLSASRPQDRQFILSSKKLLLSDSGFYLCAWSIQSGGGYTFGSGTRLTVV.